This T cell receptor (beta chain) is drawn from a study of blood T cells in healthy people across ages. About the study: Using template switching, researchers captured about one barcoded beta molecule for each two T cells.

It was with a sample-barcoded 5' primer and a J-beta primer mix that a second PCR of roughly 7 to 12 cycles was run. TCRdb reanalysed the 5' RACE reads using MiXCR and keeps one entry per CDR3 protein. This table has approximately 800,000 distinct CDR3 sequences, 45% to 70% appearing once. About this clonotype: Its antigen is still unknown.

Study results and caveats: Measured against age, TCR beta diversity per million T cells decreased in a roughly linear manner. Across samples, TCR beta diversity tracked strongly with naive T cell percentage. What prevented conclusive comparison of naive and antigen-experienced cells was that PBMCs were unsorted.

There are 11 residues in the CDR3. Between the trimmed V and J ends, which lost 5 bases and 10 bases, there was a span of 10 bases. The germline CDR1 and CDR2 sequences are SGHRS and YFSETQ. The material sequenced was blood. This clonotype was obtained from a man between 40 and 49 years old in good health. The J gene is TRBJ2-1, the V gene TRBV5-1; D uncertain. CDR3 sequence reads: CASRGVQEQFF. The CDR3 coding sequence is TGCGCCAGCAGAGGTGTACAAGAGCAGTTCTTC.